This T cell receptor beta chain was identified during a study of CD8+ T cells in alopecia areata. Study background: Those treated were given oral tofacitinib at 5 to 10 mg twice daily. Severity scoring for treated patients was based on the percentage of affected scalp area.

Whole-study findings and limits: For lesional scalp, especially alopecia totalis/universalis, clonality was higher than in normal scalp. Under tofacitinib, fewer expanded CD8+ clones appeared among the top 100 scalp clones.

TCR sequencing used cDNA made by reverse transcription of extracted RNA. Measured with immunoSEQ multiplex PCR; TCRdb has only the in-frame clones, and not every one. The sample carries around 110,000 clones, 84% recorded once. With respect to this clone: Its antigen remains unidentified.

CDR3 size: 14 residues. Germline V gene data show CDR1 as MGHRA and CDR2 as YSYEKL. The V gene lost 5 bases and the J gene lost 4 bases, with 12 bases spanning the gap. Indicated treatment: oral pan-JAK inhibitor, 5-10 mg twice daily. The genes are TRBV4-1 and TRBJ1-5; D call uncertain. Sequenced material: CD8+ T cells sorted from blood, taken at week 24, from a patient treated with tofacitinib. The receptor's source is a human donor with alopecia areata. The DNA for the CDR3 is TGCGCCAGCAGCGCGGGTACCTTTAATCAGCCCCAGCATTTT. This sequence encodes CASSAGTFNQPQHF.